This is a list of T cell receptor beta chains from one sample in a study of T cell responses to AZD1222 COVID-19 vaccine. Profiling relied on immunoSEQ multiplex PCR, and the TCRdb table lists in-frame clones only, not all of them. Among 90,000 to 110,000 clones, around nine tenths were seen once, and the ten largest hold 2.5%. This specimen was peripheral blood, taken on day 0 of AZD1222 vaccination. The receptors were gathered from an adult in good health. Each CDR3 is given with its conserved first and last residue. A D gene is named only where the DNA matches it firmly. For some rows the clone size is stated as once, few or many, or as a class when expanded; others skip it.

TRBV5-5	NA	NA	TRBJ2-5	CASSLAGIKETQYF	TGTGCCAGCAGCTTGGCGGGCATTAAAGAGACCCAGTACTTC
TRBV29-1	NA	TRBD1	TRBJ2-3	CSVEGGTGGWTDTQYF	TGCAGCGTTGAAGGTGGGACAGGGGGCTGGACAGATACGCAGTATTTT
TRBV28	once	NA	TRBJ1-5	CASRGTAGLYQPQHF	TGTGCCAGCAGGGGGACGGCAGGGCTGTATCAGCCCCAGCATTTT
TRBV6-5	NA	TRBD2	TRBJ2-7	CASSLTSGNSYEQYF	TGTGCCAGCAGCCTGACTAGCGGGAACTCCTACGAGCAGTACTTC
TRBV9	NA	NA	TRBJ2-6	CASSVVKGRYSGANVLTF	TGTGCCAGCAGCGTAGTGAAGGGAAGGTACTCTGGGGCCAACGTCCTGACTTTC
TRBV9	NA	TRBD2	TRBJ2-2	CASSTSGTSYTGELFF	TGTGCCAGCAGCACTTCCGGGACTAGCTACACCGGGGAGCTGTTTTTT
TRBV2	NA	NA	TRBJ1-4	CASSERQARGEKLFF	TGTGCCAGCAGTGAAAGGCAGGCTAGGGGTGAAAAACTGTTTTTT
TRBV5-1	NA	TRBD2	TRBJ2-2	CASSPVASGKNTGELFF	TGCGCCAGCAGCCCCGTGGCTAGCGGAAAGAACACCGGGGAGCTGTTTTTT
TRBV28	NA	NA	TRBJ1-6	CASSFRNSPLHF	TGTGCCAGCAGTTTTAGGAATTCACCCCTCCACTTT
TRBV5-1	NA	TRBD2	TRBJ2-1	CASSLSTSGGVEQFF	TGCGCCAGCAGCCTGTCGACTAGCGGGGGGGTAGAGCAGTTCTTC
TRBV18	NA	NA	TRBJ1-4	CASSPPGDNEKLFF	TGTGCCAGCTCACCACCCGGGGACAATGAAAAACTGTTTTTT
TRBV4-3	NA	NA	TRBJ1-4	CASSQDLTVYNEKLFF	TGCGCCAGCAGCCAAGACCTGACAGTATACAATGAAAAACTGTTTTTT
TRBV11-2	NA	TRBD2	TRBJ2-3	CASSFLLAGAGDTQYF	TGTGCCAGCAGCTTTCTCCTAGCGGGGGCGGGAGATACGCAGTATTTT
TRBV20-1	NA	NA	TRBJ1-3	CSAPLGHTIYF	TGCAGTGCACCCCTAGGACACACCATATATTTT
TRBV11-1	NA	NA	TRBJ1-1	CASATRGVGDTEAFF	TGTGCCAGCGCAACACGTGGAGTGGGGGACACTGAAGCTTTCTTT
TRBV2	NA	NA	TRBJ2-6	CASSEWSTGANVLTF	TGTGCCAGCAGTGAATGGAGTACCGGGGCCAACGTCCTGACTTTC
TRBV5-1	NA	NA	TRBJ2-5	CASSFQTQGETQYF	TGCGCCAGCAGCTTTCAGACACAGGGAGAGACCCAGTACTTC
TRBV5-6	NA	NA	TRBJ2-7	CASSLGGRAYEQYF	TGTGCCAGCAGCTTGGGTGGCAGGGCCTACGAGCAGTACTTC